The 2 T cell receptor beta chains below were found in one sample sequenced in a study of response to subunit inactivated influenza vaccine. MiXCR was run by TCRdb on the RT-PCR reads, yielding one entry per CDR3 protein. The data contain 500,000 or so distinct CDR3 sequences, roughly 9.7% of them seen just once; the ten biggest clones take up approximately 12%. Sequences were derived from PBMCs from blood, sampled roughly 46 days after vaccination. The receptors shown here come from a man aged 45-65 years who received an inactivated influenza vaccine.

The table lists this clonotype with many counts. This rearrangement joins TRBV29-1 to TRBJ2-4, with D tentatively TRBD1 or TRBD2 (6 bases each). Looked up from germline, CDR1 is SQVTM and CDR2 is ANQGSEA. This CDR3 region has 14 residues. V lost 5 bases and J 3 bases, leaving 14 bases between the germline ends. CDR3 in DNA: TGCAGCGTTCAGGGGAGGATGGGCAAAAACATTCAGTACTTC. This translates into CSVQGRMGKNIQYF.

The CDR3 spells CASKGAGDTGELFF. In DNA form, the CDR3 reads TGTGCCAGCAAGGGGGCCGGGGACACCGGGGAGCTGTTTTTT. The J gene is TRBJ2-2, the V gene TRBV6-1; 7 nucleotides align to TRBD1. CDR3 size: 14 residues. Germline V CDR1 and CDR2: MNHNS, SASEGT. J was trimmed by 3 bases and V by 7 bases; bases with no gene match: 5.